This TCR beta chain was sequenced in a study of shared clonotypes between healthy human individuals. Study as a whole: CD8 memory received one plate per donor, CD8 naive two, CD4 memory three and CD4 naive three. General observations from the study: Estimated richness was generally greater in naive than memory subsets. Naive CD4 clonotypes overlapped across a handful of donors at around 4.7%.

Trimming left V 3 bases short and J 6 bases short, with 16 bases between. CDR1 is SGHNT, CDR2 YYREEE, per germline (reference sequence). This CDR3 has 14 residues. Study processing details: From ImmunoSEQ came sequences covering only the junction and carrying no quality scores, so filtering differed. Libraries were prepared by immunoSEQ multiplex PCR; TCRdb keeps only in-frame clonotypes and omits some of them. From that table come the V and J calls and clone size; the DNA was used to work out D and trimming. This table holds 1.4 million or so clones, approximately 98.5% found once. In this sample, this clone turned up once. What it recognizes is unknown.

The chain is built from TRBV5-4 and TRBJ2-7; D may be TRBD1 (6 bases). This TCR came from a man aged 30-40 years in good health. Sequenced input: naive CD4+ T cells sorted from blood. The subset denotes: CD45RA+ positively selected. CDR3 nucleotides: TGTGCCAGCAGCTACGGGACATACGATAGCGAGCAGTACTTC. It encodes CASSYGTYDSEQYF.